This T cell receptor (beta chain) was profiled in a study of persistence of HIV-infected CD4 T cells. Whole-study context: Isolated cells were CMV- and HIV-1 Gag-responding CD4+ T cells. The study, taken as a whole, reports: Compared with CD3/CD28-stimulated cells, CMV- and Gag-responding cells showed lower TCRbeta richness.

In the case of this clone: What it recognizes is unknown.

Overlapping HIV-1 Gag 15-mer peptides at approximately 0.96 ug per peptide per mL were used. CD40L/CD69 double-negative CD45RO-high memory CD4+ T cells were collected. Plasma HIV-1 RNA stayed below 50 copies/mL for at least 4 years. Inclusion required CMV-positive serology and CD4+ counts above 400 cells/uL. After removal of 5 bases from V and 5 bases from J, the junction contained 15 bases not matched to a gene. CDR1 and CDR2 (germline): SEHNR, FQNEAQ (reference sequence). CDR3 size: 17 residues. The immunoSEQ assay was version 4, run in survey mode. TCRdb's table, derived via immunoSEQ multiplex PCR, lists solely in-frame clones and lacks some. This sample has about 36,000 clones, with 85% to 90% found just once.

The chain is built from TRBV7-9 and TRBJ1-1, with 9 bases matching TRBD1. The receptor's source is an adult with HIV. The donor label of this sample is uncertain. The material was cultured CD4+ T cells from PBMCs, obtained from a patient who received antiretroviral therapy. The CDR3 nucleotides are TGTGCCAGCAGCACCAGGACAGGGGCATCCGTTGGGACTGAAGCTTTCTTT. Translated, it gives CASSTRTGASVGTEAFF.